This T cell receptor beta chain was identified during a study of response to subunit inactivated influenza vaccine. Study-wide findings and caveats: That few new T cells are recruited by each seasonal influenza vaccination was the authors' suggestion.

TCRdb re-derived calls from the RT-PCR reads in MiXCR, one entry per CDR3 protein. The profile shows hundreds of thousands of distinct CDR3 sequences, 14% of them singletons. Germline CDR1 SGHRS, CDR2 YFSETQ. Trimming took off 0 bases at V and 4 bases at J, with 17 bases between the two ends. This CDR3 is built from 17 residues. A few counts support this clonotype. Antigen specificity is unknown. This clonotype was obtained from a man aged 45 to 65 who received an inactivated influenza vaccine. The sequencing used PBMCs from blood, collected 14 days before vaccination. The chain carries TRBV5-1 and TRBJ2-1; D possibly corresponds to TRBD2 (6 bases). The CDR3 protein is CASSLEAREMRYNEQFF. The CDR3 DNA sequence: TGCGCCAGCAGCTTGGAGGCGCGGGAAATGAGATACAATGAGCAGTTCTTC.